This T cell receptor (beta chain) was found in a study of cytomegalovirus exposure and HLA in healthy donors. Primers for the PCR totalled 60 Vbeta and 13 Jbeta. The assay was immunoSEQ multiplex PCR, and TCRdb's table has in-frame clones only and misses some. The repertoire holds about 150,000 clones, with around 77% as singletons. The study did not record CMV serostatus for this donor. J lost 1 base, V lost 6 bases, and 4 bases had no gene match. Per the germline V gene, CDR1 is MDHEN and CDR2 is SYDVKM. The CDR3 runs to 15 residues. This TCR derives from a man aged 25 to 45 in good health. The sequenced material came from PBMCs. The genes are TRBV28 and TRBJ2-3; 10 bases fit TRBD2. CDR3 DNA sequence: TGTGCCAGCAGGCCCGGGACTAGCGGCACAGATACGCAGTATTTT. This gives the protein CASRPGTSGTDTQYF.